One sample yielded the 6 T cell receptor beta chains listed below, sequenced in a study of OX40 agonist ivuxolimab in advanced cancers. Assay used: immunoSEQ multiplex PCR; TCRdb lists only in-frame clones, some missing. This sample has tens of thousands of clones, with approximately 86% found just once. The source material was CD4+ or CD8+ T cells sorted from blood, sampled in a trial of the OX40 agonist ivuxolimab. Receptor source: an adult with an advanced solid tumor such as melanoma, head and neck, liver or kidney cancer.

The genes are TRBV27 and TRBJ2-3; 11 bases agree with TRBD1. J lost 5 bases, V lost 6 bases, and 7 bases had no gene match. This CDR3 has 15 amino acids. Germline loops: CDR1 MNHEY, CDR2 SMNVEV (reference sequence). CDR3 DNA sequence: TGTGCCAGCAGAATCCGGGACAGGGGGGGAGATACGCAGTATTTT. This codes for CASRIRDRGGDTQYF.

Here the CDR3 reads CASSLQGQYNSPLHF. DNA of the CDR3: TGCGCCAGCAGCTTGCAGGGGCAATATAATTCACCCCTCCACTTT. The rearrangement uses TRBV5-1 and TRBJ1-6; possibly TRBD1 for D (6 bases). V was pared by 1 base and J by 4 bases, with 9 bases between. The CDR3 contains 15 residues. Germline CDR1 is SGHRS and CDR2 is YFSETQ.

The rearrangement joins TRBV2 to TRBJ2-3; a weak D match, TRBD1 (6 bases). The CDR3 has 14 amino acids. The V and J ends lost 8 bases and 6 bases respectively, with 18 bases between them. Germline CDR1 is SNHLY and CDR2 is FYNNEI. The CDR3 DNA sequence: TGTGCCAGCCTCACAGGGACGAACCGGGATACGCAGTATTTT. Its protein product is CASLTGTNRDTQYF. The variable domain in full, with the rest retrieved from reference TRBV2 and TRBJ2-3, is EPEVTQTPSHQVTQMGQEVILRCVPISNHLYFYWYRQILGQKVEFLVSFYNNEISEKSEIFDDQFSVERPDGSNFTLKIRSTKLEDSAMYFCASLTGTNRDTQYFGPGTRLTVL.

This clone was found once. The rearrangement links TRBV28 to TRBJ2-7; a weak D match, TRBD2 (5 bases). Trimming shortened V by 5 bases and J by 2 bases, and 10 bases separated the two germline ends. The germline V gene has CDR1 MDHEN and CDR2 SYDVKM. There are 13 residues in the CDR3. CDR3 residues: CASSVGDPYEQYF. CDR3 coding DNA: TGTGCCAGCAGTGTGGGAGATCCCTACGAGCAGTACTTC.

This chain connects TRBV18 to TRBJ1-5; 8 positions agree with TRBD1. V was clipped by 6 bases and J by 5 bases; unmatched bases: 12. Germline V gene sequence: CDR1 KGHSH, CDR2 LQKENI. The CDR3 extends over 16 amino acids. The CDR3 reads CASSSTDRVRDQPQHF. CDR3 nucleotides: TGTGCCAGCTCCTCTACGGACAGGGTCAGGGATCAGCCCCAGCATTTT.

This chain connects TRBV2 to TRBJ1-1; D remains unclear. The length of the CDR3 is 12 residues. V was shortened by 3 bases and J by 7 bases, with 9 bases between the two germline ends. The V gene's germline CDR1 is SNHLY and CDR2 FYNNEI. CDR3 residues: CASSDGTSEAFF. CDR3 nucleotide sequence: TGTGCCAGCAGTGACGGAACGAGTGAAGCTTTCTTT.